This TCR beta chain was captured in a study of PD-1 blockade in mismatch repair-deficient tumors. Produced via immunoSEQ multiplex PCR; TCRdb's table is partial and in-frame only. This sample has around 40,000 clones, with approximately 88% found just once. The receptor was isolated from an adult with mismatch repair-deficient cancer. Sequences were derived from PBMCs, sampled 38 weeks after starting pembrolizumab.

CDR3 in DNA: TGTGCCAGCAGCCTTCGGGGACTAGCGGGGAATGAGCAGTTCTTC. Translation: CASSLRGLAGNEQFF. The chain uses TRBV11-3 and TRBJ2-1, with TRBD2 matching over 13 bases. Germline trimming cut 5 bases from V and 7 bases from J; bases unmatched to any gene: 5. The CDR3 contains 15 residues. Germline lookup yields CDR1 SGHNT and CDR2 YENEEA.